These T cell receptor beta chains were read from a single sample in a study of blood T cell repertoires in COVID-19. TCRdb's table, derived via immunoSEQ multiplex PCR, lists solely in-frame clones and lacks some. The profile shows approximately 350,000 clones, about 93% of them singletons. Specimen: peripheral blood. These receptors all come from a young woman who had recovered from COVID-19. The CDR3 runs from the conserved cysteine through the conserved F or W.

J gene,V gene,CDR3 protein
TRBJ1-6,TRBV7-2,CASSLVRVSYNSPLHF
TRBJ2-3,TRBV27,CASKPTAGAAADTQYF
TRBJ2-2,TRBV7-8,CASSLLAANTGELFF
TRBJ2-3,TRBV6-2/TRBV6-3,CASSYTKATESTDTQYF
TRBJ2-1,TRBV6-1,CASSDPGQGGEQFF
TRBJ2-1,TRBV9,CASSVGLVSGDEQFF
TRBJ2-3,TRBV5-4,CASSFNTDTQYF
TRBJ1-1,TRBV9,CASNIAGMGNTEAFF
TRBJ1-5,TRBV18,CASSPTRQQQALGQPQHF
TRBJ2-5,TRBV7-8,CASGQLDLDLTQYF
TRBJ2-1,TRBV19,CASSRGGPSGAGWNEQFF
TRBJ2-1,TRBV25-1,CASSDPGTSNEQFF
TRBJ1-5,TRBV7-2,CASSLLQRNQPQHF
TRBJ1-1,TRBV10-3,CAISEDGYTEAFF
TRBJ1-1,TRBV14,CASSQDLGGFTTEAFF
TRBJ1-1,TRBV4-3,CASSQDPPLEGSFMNTEAFF
TRBJ2-1,TRBV27,CASSLMTGRSYNEQFF
TRBJ2-6,TRBV6-5,CATEGFGANVLTF
TRBJ2-2,TRBV15,CATSRDETTGELFF
TRBJ1-5,TRBV6-5,CAIGRTGREPQHF
TRBJ1-2,TRBV29-1,CSVYSGTQDYGYTF
TRBJ2-1,TRBV3-1/TRBV3-2,CASSQQPTGYGEQFF
TRBJ2-5,TRBV6-1,CASSEWRTGRETQYF
TRBJ1-2,TRBV19,CASSMGQSGYTF
TRBJ2-5,TRBV11-3,CASSLGGLRQETQYF
TRBJ2-3,TRBV30,CAWSPGGDTQYF
TRBJ2-1,TRBV24-1,CATSDLSGSSYNEQFF
TRBJ2-1,TRBV19,CASSRQESEQFF
TRBJ1-4,TRBV10-1,CASSRGSNEKLFF
TRBJ1-1,TRBV7-9,CASNPDRGLGTEAFF
TRBJ2-3,TRBV24-1,CAGTGTGFTDTQYF
TRBJ2-3,TRBV24-1,CATGARGQGDTQYF
TRBJ1-1,TRBV24-1,CATSDTGTANTEAFF
TRBJ2-1,TRBV5-1,CASAQLGQGAYEQFF
TRBJ2-1,TRBV7-8,CASSLFVGGLAEDNEQFF
TRBJ2-3,TRBV4-1,CASSQDQTGGTDTQYF
TRBJ2-3,TRBV11-3,CASASGRSIDTQYF
TRBJ2-1,TRBV7-8,CASSLQTSGDDNEQFF
TRBJ1-1,TRBV5-1,CASSLTGGITEAFF
TRBJ1-2,TRBV4-2,CASSQAAGTGDYGYTF
TRBJ2-4,TRBV3-1/TRBV3-2,CASSQLTSGRYIQYF
TRBJ1-1,TRBV7-2,CASSFRAGPPIKTEAFF
TRBJ1-1,TRBV19,CASSMGRTEAFF
TRBJ2-6,TRBV29-1,CSVGEGGAGANVLTF
TRBJ1-5,TRBV5-1,CASSREGMNQPQHF
TRBJ1-2,TRBV3-1/TRBV3-2,CASGTEYGYTF